This T cell receptor beta chain stems from a study of cytomegalovirus exposure and HLA in healthy donors. Notes on the study in general: A reported reduction in N-insertions relative to the roughly 700-donor mean was seen in an Asian-associated ancestry cluster in a later analysis.

PCR used 60 Vbeta primers and 13 Jbeta primers. Profiled with immunoSEQ multiplex PCR; TCRdb holds only in-frame clones, not every one. The table for this sample gives some 43,000 clones. Turning to this clone: What it recognizes is unknown.

This CDR3 has 15 amino acids. The trim removed 5 bases at V and 4 bases at J, leaving 8 bases unmatched. Germline CDR1 and CDR2: GTSNPN and SVGIG (reference sequence). The receptor comes from a woman between 25 and 40 years old in good health and CMV-seronegative. Sequenced input: PBMCs. The chain carries TRBV30 and TRBJ2-3; 11 nucleotides line up with TRBD2. CDR3 in DNA: TGTGCCTGGCAAATGGGACTAGCGGCGGCAGATACGCAGTATTTT. This gives the protein CAWQMGLAAADTQYF. The full variable domain, completed using reference TRBV30 and TRBJ2-3, is SQTIHQWPATLVQPVGSPLSLECTVEGTSNPNLYWYRQAAGRGLQLLFYSVGIGQISSEVPQNLSASRPQDRQFILSSKKLLLSDSGFYLCAWQMGLAAADTQYFGPGTRLTVL.